The 15 T cell receptor beta chains given below trace back to one sample, sequenced in a study of T cells after yellow fever vaccination. From the 5' RACE reads, TCRdb called clonotypes with MiXCR, one entry per CDR3 protein. This table holds about 240,000 distinct CDR3 sequences, 3.6% found once. The source was PBMCs, collected 15 days after the yellow fever booster vaccination. These receptors originate from a man between 18 and 35 years old who received the YFV17D yellow fever vaccine.

This clonotype occurred many times. The chain joins TRBV4-1 to TRBJ1-6; a weak D match, TRBD1 (5 bases). Between the trimmed V and J ends, which lost 3 bases and 5 bases, there was a span of 14 bases. Germline V gene data show CDR1 as MGHRA and CDR2 as YSYEKL. The CDR3 contains 16 residues. The chain's CDR3 is CASSHIRGVDNSPLHF. The CDR3 DNA follows: TGCGCCAGCAGCCATATTCGGGGGGTGGATAATTCACCCCTCCACTTT.

Only a few counts were recorded for this clonotype. The chain couples TRBV19 to TRBJ2-2; D unclear. The CDR3 sequence is 15 residues long. Germline CDR1 and CDR2: LNHDA and SQIVND (reference sequence). The germline V and J ends were trimmed by 2 bases and 4 bases, with 11 bases remaining between them. CDR3 sequence: CASSITETSTGELFF. The CDR3 bases are TGTGCCAGTAGTATAACCGAGACATCCACCGGGGAGCTGTTTTTT.

This clonotype appeared a few times. The chain recombines TRBV29-1 with TRBJ1-5; possible D gene TRBD1, 6 bases. The CDR3 consists of 14 residues. The V gene's germline CDR1 is SQVTM and CDR2 ANQGSEA. Trimming shortened V by 5 bases and J by 4 bases, and 15 bases separated the two germline ends. The DNA for the CDR3 is TGCAGCGTTAGTCCGTCAGGGGTTAATCAGCCCCAGCATTTT. This gives the protein CSVSPSGVNQPQHF.

The rearrangement joins TRBV6-6 to TRBJ1-6; no reliable D call. V was trimmed by 6 bases and J by 9 bases, leaving 15 bases between them. There are 14 residues in the CDR3. Germline values: CDR1 MNHNY, CDR2 SVGAGI (reference sequence). CDR3 amino acids: CASSLRRLASPLHF. CDR3 sequence (DNA): TGTGCCAGCAGCCTCCGGCGGTTGGCTTCACCCCTCCACTTT.

This clonotype was seen ten or more times. J is TRBJ2-3 and V is TRBV18, with TRBD2 identical over 8 bases. V shed 1 base and J 5 bases; nucleotides not matched to a gene: 14. The CDR3 is 18 residues long. CDR1 is KGHSH, CDR2 LQKENI, per germline. CDR3 sequence reads: CASSPRPNGREGRDTQYF. The CDR3 DNA reads as TGTGCCAGCTCACCACGTCCGAATGGTCGGGAGGGGCGAGATACGCAGTATTTT. Together with reference TRBV18 and TRBJ2-3, the CDR3 gives the full variable domain: NAGVMQNPRHLVRRRGQEARLRCSPMKGHSHVYWYRQLPEEGLKFMVYLQKENIIDESGMPKERFSAEFPKEGPSILRIQQVVRGDSAAYFCASSPRPNGREGRDTQYFGPGTRLTVL.

At least ten counts were recorded for this clonotype. V gene TRBV10-3 combines with J gene TRBJ2-2, with 8 bases identical to TRBD2. This CDR3 has 13 amino acids. With V trimmed by 6 bases and J by 6 bases, 3 bases remained unmatched. From germline, CDR1 is ENHRY and CDR2 SYGVKD. The CDR3 coding sequence is TGTGCCATCAGGGATAGCGGGGCCGGGGAGCTGTTTTTT. Its translation is CAIRDSGAGELFF.

This clonotype was counted many times. The chain is built from TRBV25-1 and TRBJ2-1, with D possibly matching TRBD2 (7 bases). The CDR3 covers 14 residues. V lost 7 bases and J 6 bases, leaving 16 bases between the germline ends. The V gene's germline CDR1 is MGHDK and CDR2 SYGVNS. CDR3 sequence reads: CASTRAGAINEQFF. The CDR3 DNA reads as TGTGCCAGCACCAGGGCGGGGGCGATCAATGAGCAGTTCTTC. The full variable domain, in which reference TRBV25-1 and TRBJ2-1 provide the parts outside the CDR3, is EADIYQTPRYLVIGTGKKITLECSQTMGHDKMYWYQQDPGMELHLIHYSYGVNSTEKGDLSSESTVSRIRTEHFPLTLESARPSHTSQYLCASTRAGAINEQFFGPGTRLTVL.

The chain recombines TRBV29-1 with TRBJ2-7; 11 nucleotides match TRBD1. There are 14 residues in the CDR3. CDR1 is SQVTM, CDR2 ANQGSEA, per germline. The ends lost 3 bases at V and 3 bases at J; junction bases unmatched: 4. This chain's CDR3 is CSVEIGTGGYEQYF. The CDR3 bases are TGCAGCGTTGAGATTGGGACAGGGGGCTACGAGCAGTACTTC.

This clonotype has a count of ten or more. The J gene is TRBJ2-3, the V gene TRBV19; D perhaps matches TRBD2 (6 bases). The V gene's germline CDR1 is LNHDA and CDR2 SQIVND (reference sequence). With 6 bases removed from V and 3 bases from J, the gap between germline ends came to 19 bases. The CDR3 sequence is 16 residues long. The CDR3 loop is CASRHLGGPGTDTQYF. Here the CDR3 DNA reads TGTGCCAGTAGACACCTCGGAGGGCCGGGGACAGATACGCAGTATTTT. The entire variable domain, with the rest obtained from reference TRBV19 and TRBJ2-3, is as follows: DGGITQSPKYLFRKEGQNVTLSCEQNLNHDAMYWYRQDPGQGLRLIYYSQIVNDFQKGDIAEGYSVSREKKESFPLTVTSAQKNPTAFYLCASRHLGGPGTDTQYFGPGTRLTVL.

This clonotype was observed many times. This chain links TRBV7-8 with TRBJ2-1; perhaps TRBD2 as D (6 bases). This CDR3 is 16 amino acids long. The V end was cut by 5 bases, the J end by 2 bases, with 16 bases between. Per the germline V gene, CDR1 is SGHVS and CDR2 is FQNEAQ. The CDR3 bases are TGTGCCAGCAGCGTAAGCTGGGGAGGAGCCTACAATGAGCAGTTCTTC. This encodes CASSVSWGGAYNEQFF.

This clonotype appeared many times. The rearrangement links TRBV11-2 to TRBJ2-3, with D unclear. Germline lookup yields CDR1 SGHAT and CDR2 FQNNGV. CDR3 length: 15 residues. Trimming left V 6 bases short and J 0 bases short, with 13 bases between. The CDR3 reads CASSPFTGSTDTQYF. The CDR3 region has the DNA TGTGCCAGCAGTCCTTTTACCGGGAGCACAGATACGCAGTATTTT.

This clonotype showed up many times. This chain links TRBV4-1 with TRBJ2-2, with D perhaps given as TRBD1 or TRBD2 (7 bases each). The CDR3 spans 15 residues. Per the germline V gene, CDR1 is MGHRA and CDR2 is YSYEKL. Deletions cut 6 bases from V and 1 base from J, with 12 bases between. CDR3: CASRAGQQNTGELFF. The CDR3 DNA reads TGCGCCAGCAGAGCGGGACAGCAGAACACCGGGGAGCTGTTTTTT.

This clonotype was recorded at least ten times. The chain couples TRBV2 to TRBJ2-5; TRBD2 matches 12 bases. This CDR3 has 14 amino acids. J was trimmed by 4 bases and V by 8 bases; bases with no gene match: 5. CDR1 SNHLY and CDR2 FYNNEI come from the germline V gene. The CDR3 loop is CASRELAGGETQYF. CDR3 in DNA: TGTGCCAGCCGAGAACTAGCGGGGGGAGAGACCCAGTACTTC.

This clonotype was counted ten times or more. V and J are TRBV7-9 and TRBJ2-5; TRBD1 agrees at 10 bases. Trimming at V came to 3 bases and at J to 5 bases, leaving 6 bases not matched to a gene. The CDR3 spans 15 residues. Looked up from germline, CDR1 is SEHNR and CDR2 is FQNEAQ (reference sequence). This CDR3 reads CASSLVTGGVETQYF. The CDR3 region has the DNA TGTGCCAGCAGCTTGGTGACAGGGGGCGTTGAGACCCAGTACTTC.

This clonotype was detected many times. The chain recombines TRBV3-1 with TRBJ1-6, with unresolved D. CDR3 size: 14 residues. Trimming left V 3 bases short and J 10 bases short, with 13 bases between. Per germline, CDR1 LGHDT and CDR2 YNNKEL (reference sequence). The chain's CDR3 is CASSQGGKDSPLHF. CDR3 nucleotide sequence: TGTGCCAGCAGCCAGGGCGGCAAGGACTCACCCCTCCACTTT. The variable domain in full, with the rest retrieved from reference TRBV3-1 and TRBJ1-6, is DTAVSQTPKYLVTQMGNDKSIKCEQNLGHDTMYWYKQDSKKFLKIMFSYNNKELIINETVPNRFSPKSPDKAHLNLHINSLELGDSAVYFCASSQGGKDSPLHFGNGTRLTVT.